This T cell receptor (beta chain) came from a study of OX40 agonist ivuxolimab in advanced cancers. About the study as a whole: Ivuxolimab was a fully human IgG2 agonistic monoclonal antibody targeting the costimulatory receptor OX40 (CD134). Intravenous ivuxolimab was administered to patients every 2 weeks at six dose levels: 0.01, 0.1, 0.3, 1.5, 3 and 10 mg/kg. Among the roughly 52 dose-escalation patients, approximately 20 had hepatocellular carcinoma, approximately 15 melanoma, 9 renal cell carcinoma and 9 head and neck cancer. The dose-escalation cohort was approximately 83% male with a mean age of about 60 years, ranging from roughly 23 to 90. Patients were allowed to have had prior anti-PD-1, anti-PD-L1 or anti-CTLA-4 therapy, and around 43% of the dose-escalation patients had been treated with checkpoint inhibitors. Partial responses occurred in three dose-escalation patients, of whom one had hepatocellular carcinoma and two had cutaneous melanoma. Peripheral TCRbeta sequencing aimed to test whether ivuxolimab altered TCR sequence diversity and caused clonal T-cell expansion. The monotherapy dose-escalation portion (N = 52 patients) of the phase I ivuxolimab trial is reported in the paper. Study-wide conclusions, independent of this receptor: At doses of 0.1 to 3.0 mg/kg, clonal expansion of both CD4+ and CD8+ blood T cells was observed from baseline to week 6. After ivuxolimab, expanded clones were on average more numerous among CD8+ T cells than among CD4+ T cells. Which antigens the clonally expanded peripheral T cells were specific for was not determined. Low levels of normalized T-cell clonal expansion were also seen in some patients who did not respond. Partial responders in the 0.1-3.0 mg/kg groups had among the lowest normalized peripheral clonal expansion, especially among CD8+ T cells.

For sequencing of the TCRbeta CDR3 region, genomic DNA was extracted from the sorted cells. The immunoSEQ Assay was used to sequence the TCRbeta CDR3 regions. TCRdb's version of the immuneACCESS table is confined to in-frame rearrangements and falls short of the full clone set. An unresolved V gene accounts for under half of the shortfall where checked; the remainder is of unknown origin. The sample table records tens of thousands of clones; about 94% of these occur just once. The ten largest account for about 19% of the sample. Reading the germline V gene (reference sequence) gives CDR1 SEHNR and CDR2 FQNEAQ. Trimming at the junction amounts to 4 bases on V and 0 bases on J, and the germline ends lie 18 bases apart. Spanning cysteine to phenylalanine, the CDR3 consists of 17 amino acids. Just CDR3 DNA is preserved here, 51 bases in frame from base 1. Patients with a history of autoimmune disease or receiving systemic immunosuppression were excluded from the trial. Peripheral blood for TCR sequencing was collected from all dose cohorts at baseline, on cycle 4 day 1, and on cycle 7 day 1. Samples were obtained from an open-label, multicenter, first-in-human phase I dose-escalation trial of ivuxolimab. Adults with locally advanced or metastatic head and neck squamous cell, hepatocellular, melanoma or renal cell carcinoma were enrolled in the trial. Before TCR sequencing, CD4+ and CD8+ T cells were separately sorted from peripheral blood.

Details on this clone: Its antigen has not been determined. Qualities for individual bases were not recorded, and no much larger clone is one base off.

The TCR was taken from an adult with an advanced solid tumor such as melanoma, head and neck, liver or kidney cancer. The chain uses TRBV7-9 and TRBJ1-2, with the identity of the D gene unclear. The specimen was CD4+ or CD8+ T cells sorted from blood, collected in a trial of the OX40 agonist ivuxolimab. The nucleotides read TGTGCCAGCAGCTCAACTACCCCCGGGGTGACTAACTATGGCTACACCTTC. Its product reads: CASSSTTPGVTNYGYTF.